The T cell receptor beta chain under discussion was sequenced for a study of blood T cells in healthy people across ages. As for this clonotype: It is likely a read error, because the conserved phenylalanine at the end of the CDR3 is missing.

This CDR3 is 11 amino acids long. V gave up 3 bases and J gave up 5 bases, with 4 bases separating them. A J-beta primer mix and a sample-barcoded 5' primer were used in a second PCR of about 6 to 12 cycles. TCRdb reprocessed the 5' RACE reads with MiXCR, giving one entry per CDR3 protein. The sample carries 1.5 million to 2 million distinct CDR3 sequences, roughly 27% recorded once. Sequencing was carried out using blood. This TCR was recovered from a woman aged 25-40 years in good health. The chain joins TRBV12-3 or TRBV12-4 to TRBJ2-5; D not resolved. The CDR3 protein is CASSLAETQYL. CDR3 nucleotides: TGTGCCAGCAGTTTGGCGGAGACCCAGTACCTC.